The rows below give T cell receptor beta chains drawn from one sample of a study of shared clonotypes between healthy human individuals. The repertoire was sequenced with immunoSEQ multiplex PCR; TCRdb's copy has only in-frame clones and lacks some. The table lists 110,000 or so clones, around 68% of them singletons. Sequencing input: memory CD8+ T cells sorted from blood. The receptors were sampled from a woman in her 30s in good health. CDR3s include the opening cysteine and the closing phenylalanine or tryptophan. A D gene is named only where the DNA matches it firmly. Rows give clone size only sometimes, using once, few, many, or a class for an expanded clone.

15 | TRBJ1-3 | . | TRBV25-1 | . | CASSGRHSQINTIYF | TGTGCCAGCAGTGGGAGACATTCACAGATTAACACCATATATTTT
14 | TRBJ1-5 | few | TRBV5-6 | . | CASSPRFSNQPQHF | TGTGCCAGCAGCCCCCGATTTAGCAATCAGCCCCAGCATTTT
11 | TRBJ1-1 | . | TRBV29-1 | . | CSVERVLGAFF | TGCAGCGTTGAAAGGGTTCTGGGGGCTTTCTTT
16 | TRBJ2-7 | few | TRBV5-4 | . | CASSLGVSLSFYEQYF | TGTGCCAGCAGCTTGGGTGTTTCTCTAAGCTTCTACGAGCAGTACTTC
13 | TRBJ2-7 | . | TRBV5-4 | . | CASSWGLNYEQYF | TGTGCCAGCAGCTGGGGACTTAACTACGAGCAGTACTTC
14 | TRBJ2-5 | . | TRBV29-1 | . | CSVPEDRTQETQYF | TGCAGCGTACCTGAAGACCGGACCCAAGAGACCCAGTACTTC
14 | TRBJ1-5 | . | TRBV29-1 | TRBD1 | CSVADRGIDQPQHF | TGCAGCGTAGCGGACAGGGGAATCGATCAGCCCCAGCATTTT
16 | TRBJ2-1 | . | TRBV9 | TRBD2 | CASSATGTSGRGEQFF | TGTGCCAGCAGCGCTACCGGGACTAGCGGGAGGGGGGAGCAGTTCTTC
16 | TRBJ2-3 | . | TRBV28 | TRBD2 | CASSGLAGGHTDTQYF | TGTGCCAGCAGCGGACTAGCGGGAGGCCACACAGATACGCAGTATTTT
15 | TRBJ1-2 | . | TRBV6-1 | . | CASSEEGRGGYGYTF | TGTGCCAGCAGTGAAGAGGGACGGGGGGGCTATGGCTACACCTTC
15 | TRBJ1-1 | few | TRBV5-4 | TRBD1 | CASSPNAGGNTEAFF | TGTGCCAGCAGCCCGAATGCAGGGGGTAACACTGAAGCTTTCTTT
16 | TRBJ2-1 | few | TRBV7-2 | TRBD2 | CASSLASGATYNEQFF | TGTGCCAGCAGCTTAGCTAGCGGGGCGACCTACAATGAGCAGTTCTTC
14 | TRBJ2-7 | . | TRBV30 | . | CAWSVGAGGWEQYF | TGTGCCTGGAGTGTTGGAGCGGGCGGCTGGGAGCAGTACTTC
16 | TRBJ2-3 | . | TRBV7-6 | . | CASSLAYGVSTDTQYF | TGTGCCAGCAGCTTAGCGTACGGCGTCAGCACAGATACGCAGTATTTT
16 | TRBJ2-1 | . | TRBV7-9 | TRBD2 | CASSLVSSGSYNEQFF | TGTGCCAGCAGCTTAGTTTCTAGCGGGTCCTACAATGAGCAGTTCTTC
14 | TRBJ2-7 | many | TRBV6-1 | TRBD2 | CAISESREGYEQYF | TGTGCCATCAGTGAGTCGCGGGAGGGCTACGAGCAGTACTTC
14 | TRBJ1-1 | once | TRBV27 | . | CASSLSMTRTEAFF | TGTGCCAGCAGTTTATCGATGACCCGGACTGAAGCTTTCTTT
14 | TRBJ2-7 | . | TRBV11-2 | TRBD2 | CASSLDPSGYEQYF | TGTGCCAGCAGCTTAGACCCTAGCGGCTACGAGCAGTACTTC
14 | TRBJ2-2 | . | TRBV6-1 | . | CASSEGVETGELFF | TGTGCCAGCAGTGAAGGCGTAGAGACCGGGGAGCTGTTTTTT
15 | TRBJ2-7 | . | TRBV5-6 | TRBD2 | CASSAGGLARYEQYF | TGTGCCAGCAGTGCTGGAGGACTAGCTCGTTACGAGCAGTACTTC
15 | TRBJ2-1 | . | TRBV27 | . | CASSLGGWAYNEQFF | TGTGCCAGCAGTTTAGGAGGGTGGGCCTACAATGAGCAGTTCTTC
16 | TRBJ2-7 | . | TRBV25-1 | TRBD2 | CASSLLAGVGVGEQYF | TGTGCCAGCAGCTTACTTGCGGGAGTAGGGGTGGGCGAGCAGTACTTC
16 | TRBJ2-1 | . | TRBV10-3 | . | CASSLTTQGPVGEQFF | TGTGCCAGCAGTCTCACGACCCAGGGGCCGGTGGGTGAGCAGTTCTTC
12 | TRBJ2-3 | . | TRBV5-6 | . | CASSLLIGTQYF | TGTGCCAGCAGCTTGTTGATCGGTACGCAGTATTTT
14 | TRBJ1-1 | many | TRBV6-1 | . | CASSELRGAAEAFF | TGTGCCAGCAGTGAATTGCGGGGGGCAGCTGAAGCTTTCTTT
13 | TRBJ2-5 | . | TRBV29-1 | . | CSVAPRDVGTQYF | TGCAGCGTTGCCCCCAGGGATGTTGGGACCCAGTACTTC
17 | TRBJ1-1 | . | TRBV29-1 | . | CSGRPPYLQSMNTEAFF | TGCAGCGGTCGGCCACCCTACCTCCAGTCCATGAACACTGAAGCTTTCTTT
14 | TRBJ2-7 | . | TRBV27 | . | CASSSGSGIYEQYF | TGTGCCAGCAGTTCCGGGTCAGGGATATACGAGCAGTACTTC
19 | TRBJ2-1 | . | TRBV5-6 | TRBD2 | CASSSLPPLLAGDYNEQFF | TGTGCCAGCAGCTCGTTACCGCCCTTACTAGCGGGGGATTACAATGAGCAGTTCTTC
16 | TRBJ2-2 | few | TRBV6-1 | . | CASSEVRGGGMGELFF | TGTGCCAGCAGTGAAGTCCGGGGAGGGGGCATGGGGGAGCTGTTTTTT
14 | TRBJ1-3 | . | TRBV7-2 | . | CASSITGTGNTIYF | TGTGCCAGCAGCATAACCGGGACGGGAAACACCATATATTTT
18 | TRBJ1-5 | few | TRBV12-2 | . | CASRLVVGGRSSNQPQHF | TGTGCAAGTCGCTTAGTAGTAGGGGGCCGGTCTAGCAATCAGCCCCAGCATTTT
16 | TRBJ2-1 | many | TRBV5-1 | . | CASSPLSPGTYNEQFF | TGCGCCAGCAGCCCTCTTTCGCCCGGAACCTACAATGAGCAGTTCTTC
14 | TRBJ2-1 | . | TRBV27 | TRBD2 | CASSWTSEYNEQFF | TGTGCCAGCAGTTGGACTAGCGAATACAATGAGCAGTTCTTC
16 | TRBJ2-1 | . | TRBV9 | TRBD2 | CASSGRRAGVGSEQFF | TGTGCCAGCAGCGGGCGGAGAGCGGGAGTAGGCTCTGAGCAGTTCTTC
13 | TRBJ1-4 | many | TRBV6-1 | . | CASNRAEAEKLFF | TGTGCCAGCAACAGGGCGGAGGCTGAAAAACTGTTTTTT
11 | TRBJ2-7 | . | TRBV20-1 | . | CSARYVWEQYF | TGCAGTGCTAGATATGTCTGGGAGCAGTACTTC
15 | TRBJ2-2 | . | TRBV13 | . | CASSFFGGPTGELFF | TGTGCCAGCAGCTTCTTCGGCGGGCCCACCGGGGAGCTGTTTTTT
17 | TRBJ1-3 | few | TRBV9 | TRBD1 | CASSVATGGASGNTIYF | TGTGCCAGCAGCGTAGCTACAGGGGGCGCTTCCGGAAACACCATATATTTT
13 | TRBJ1-6 | . | TRBV4-1 | . | CASTRGWNSPLHF | TGCGCCAGCACCAGGGGATGGAATTCACCCCTCCACTTT
14 | TRBJ1-1 | once | TRBV6-1 | TRBD1 | CASSDGTGGTEAFF | TGTGCCAGCAGTGATGGGACAGGGGGCACTGAAGCTTTCTTT
15 | TRBJ2-1 | . | TRBV7-3 | TRBD1 | CASSPRTGTYNEQFF | TGTGCCAGCAGCCCACGGACAGGGACATACAATGAGCAGTTCTTC
16 | TRBJ1-5 | . | TRBV6-6 | TRBD1 | CASSWTGGTRNQPQHF | TGTGCCAGCAGTTGGACAGGGGGGACGCGCAATCAGCCCCAGCATTTT
14 | TRBJ1-1 | . | TRBV28 | TRBD1 | CASSQDRGLTEAFF | TGTGCCAGCAGTCAGGACAGGGGGCTCACTGAAGCTTTCTTT
14 | TRBJ2-3 | . | TRBV9 | . | CASSASPRGDTQYF | TGTGCCAGCAGCGCTAGCCCAAGGGGGGATACGCAGTATTTT
16 | TRBJ1-1 | few | TRBV28 | . | CASSLSGFSLNTEAFF | TGTGCCAGCAGTTTATCAGGGTTCTCTCTGAACACTGAAGCTTTCTTT
13 | TRBJ2-2 | . | TRBV29-1 | . | CSVGHSNTGELFF | TGCAGCGTTGGACATTCGAACACCGGGGAGCTGTTTTTT
15 | TRBJ2-2 | few | TRBV27 | . | CASSLTQLNTGELFF | TGTGCCAGCAGTTTAACCCAGCTGAACACCGGGGAGCTGTTTTTT
14 | TRBJ1-4 | . | TRBV7-5 | . | CVRSLGGLGEKLFF | TGTGTCAGAAGCTTAGGAGGTTTGGGAGAAAAACTGTTTTTT
12 | TRBJ2-3 | . | TRBV7-2 | . | CASSLDGGTQYF | TGTGCCAGCAGCTTAGATGGAGGGACGCAGTATTTT
16 | TRBJ2-3 | . | TRBV25-1 | . | CASSPDIPTSTDTQYF | TGTGCCAGCAGTCCGGACATTCCAACTAGCACAGATACGCAGTATTTT
13 | TRBJ2-1 | few | TRBV9 | TRBD1 | CASTRQGGNEQFF | TGTGCCAGCACCAGACAGGGTGGCAATGAGCAGTTCTTC
10 | TRBJ1-1 | . | TRBV20-1 | . | CSVRNTEAFF | TGCAGTGTTAGGAACACTGAAGCTTTCTTT
15 | TRBJ1-2 | . | TRBV28 | . | CASSPVGRANYGYTF | TGTGCCAGCAGTCCCGTTGGCAGGGCGAACTATGGCTACACCTTC
14 | TRBJ2-1 | . | TRBV2 | . | CASLWDSADNEQFF | TGTGCCAGCCTTTGGGACTCTGCCGACAATGAGCAGTTCTTC
15 | TRBJ2-1 | . | TRBV19 | . | CASSIGGWDYNEQFF | TGTGCCAGTAGTATTGGCGGGTGGGACTACAATGAGCAGTTCTTC
13 | TRBJ2-7 | . | TRBV4-1 | TRBD2 | CASSPGLADEQYF | TGCGCCAGCAGCCCGGGACTAGCGGACGAGCAGTACTTC
13 | TRBJ1-1 | . | TRBV29-1 | . | CSVGNWGTTEAFF | TGCAGCGTTGGCAACTGGGGGACCACTGAAGCTTTCTTT